These 5 T cell receptor beta chains originate from one sample sequenced in a study of breast tumors, draining lymph nodes, adjacent tissues. Axillary draining lymph nodes of breast cancer patients supplied the node samples. TCRdb re-analysed the multiplex PCR reads in MiXCR, keeping a single row per CDR3 protein. Among 150,000 to 200,000 distinct CDR3 sequences listed, roughly 31% were seen once. Sequencing input: axillary lymph node tissue. The source of these receptors is a female donor with breast cancer. Some clones in this sample may be carry-over from other donors' samples.

This clonotype showed up just a few times. A much larger clone is a single base away; this may be a read error. This chain connects TRBV6-6 to TRBJ2-7, with 11 positions matching TRBD2. The V gene's germline CDR1 is MNHNY and CDR2 SVGAGI (reference sequence). There are 13 residues in the CDR3. The junction had 2 bases not matched to a gene; V was cut back by 6 bases and J by 4 bases. This chain's CDR3 is CASRRLAGYEQYF. The CDR3 nucleotides are TGTGCCAGCAGGCGACTAGCGGGATACGAGCAGTACTTC.

With regard to this clonotype: The junction differs from germline at one of its ends, possibly a read error. The J gene is TRBJ1-2, the V gene TRBV3-1; no definite D call. This CDR3 is 13 amino acids long. In germline, CDR1 is LGHDT, CDR2 YNNKEL (reference sequence). The CDR3 spells CPSSQEETVGYTF. CDR3 nucleotides: TGTCCCAGCAGCCAAGAGGAAACAGTCGGCTACACCTTC.

This clonotype was detected many times. The chain couples TRBV6-1 to TRBJ1-3; no clear D gene. CDR3 length equals 12 residues. Per germline, CDR1 MNHNS and CDR2 SASEGT. The V end lost 5 bases, the J end lost 3 bases, and 5 bases lay between the germline ends. The CDR3 spells CASSPYGNTIYF. The CDR3, as DNA: TGTGCCAGCAGTCCCTATGGAAACACCATATATTTT.

The chain couples TRBV15 to TRBJ1-2; D uncertain. This CDR3 is 14 amino acids long. Germline V lookup: CDR1 LNHNV, CDR2 YYDKDF (reference sequence). V lost 3 bases and J 7 bases, leaving 15 bases between the germline ends. The chain's CDR3 is CATSSGRGLCGYTF. For the CDR3, the DNA is TGTGCCACCAGCAGCGGTCGCGGGCTCTGTGGCTACACCTTC. Full variable domain (outside the CDR3, taken from reference TRBV15 and TRBJ1-2): DAMVIQNPRYQVTQFGKPVTLSCSQTLNHNVMYWYQQKSSQAPKLLFHYYDKDFNNEADTPDNFQSRRPNTSFCFLDIRSPGLGDTAMYLCATSSGRGLCGYTFGSGTRLTVV.

Regarding this clonotype: One junction end disagrees with the germline gene, perhaps due to a read error. The V gene is TRBV7-9, the J gene TRBJ2-2; 10 bases are a match to TRBD2. This CDR3 has 15 residues. CDR1 and CDR2 (germline): SEHNR, FQNEAQ (reference sequence). Here the CDR3 reads CAGRGAGGNTGGLFF. CDR3 nucleotides: TGTGCCGGCAGAGGAGCGGGAGGGAACACCGGGGGGCTGTTTTTT.